This entry lists 28 T cell receptor beta chains sequenced from one sample in a study of cytomegalovirus exposure and HLA in healthy donors. PCR amplification relied on 60 Vbeta primers (plus 13 Jbeta primers). Measured with immunoSEQ multiplex PCR; TCRdb has only the in-frame clones, and not every one. This sample has under 200,000 clones; roughly 79% occur once, and the top ten carry around 1.9%. Sequenced sample: PBMCs. The source is a woman in her twenties or thirties in good health and CMV-seropositive.

The CDR3 DNA follows: TGTGCCAGCAGCCTTACGAGGGACACCCTCAATCAGCCCCAGCATTTT. Its translation: CASSLTRDTLNQPQHF. The chain combines TRBV7-2 with TRBJ1-5; the D gene is possibly TRBD1 (6 bases). V lost 5 bases and J 3 bases, leaving 17 bases between the germline ends. Germline V CDR1 and CDR2: SGHTA, FQGNSA. CDR3 length equals 16 residues.

V usage is TRBV28 and J usage is TRBJ1-2; 11 nucleotides agree with TRBD1. The CDR3 is made up of 15 amino acids. V dropped 5 bases and J dropped 4; count of bases not matched to a gene: 6. Germline CDR1 MDHEN, CDR2 SYDVKM. The CDR3 loop reads CASSPGDRGTYGYTF. The CDR3 DNA follows: TGTGCCAGCAGTCCGGGGGACAGGGGGACCTATGGCTACACCTTC.

The V call is TRBV20-1, the J call TRBJ2-7, with D perhaps TRBD2 (5 bases). The CDR3 contains 11 residues. V was shortened by 1 base and J by 6 bases, with 7 bases between the two germline ends. Germline lookup yields CDR1 DFQATT and CDR2 SNEGSKA (reference sequence). The CDR3 loop is CSARAGIEQYF. The CDR3 DNA follows: TGCAGTGCTAGAGCCGGGATCGAGCAGTACTTC.

The rearrangement links TRBV29-1 to TRBJ2-5, with a possible D match to TRBD1 (6 bases). Germline V gives CDR1 SQVTM, CDR2 ANQGSEA. This CDR3 is built from 12 residues. Trimming took off 4 bases at V and 4 bases at J, with 10 bases between the two ends. The chain's CDR3 is CSVAQGLETQYF. The CDR3 nucleotides read TGCAGCGTTGCTCAGGGGTTAGAGACCCAGTACTTC.

The V and J genes are TRBV6-6 and TRBJ2-7; tentative D call: TRBD2 (7 bases). The CDR3 contains 13 residues. Germline CDR1 is MNHNY and CDR2 is SVGAGI (reference sequence). The V gene lost 2 bases and the J gene lost 7 bases, with 12 bases spanning the gap. CDR3 coding DNA: TGTGCCAGCAGTTACGGGGGGGCGGAGGAGCAGTACTTC. It encodes CASSYGGAEEQYF.

V and J are TRBV7-9 and TRBJ2-1; 8 nucleotides agree with TRBD1. V shed 5 bases, J shed 7 bases, and the junction held 10 bases outside the gene matches. Germline V gives CDR1 SEHNR, CDR2 FQNEAQ (reference sequence). The CDR3 extends over 15 amino acids. The CDR3 DNA follows: TGTGCCAGCAGCCATGGACAGGGAGTCATTAATGAGCAGTTCTTC. It translates to CASSHGQGVINEQFF.

This clone was recorded once. This rearrangement joins TRBV19 to TRBJ2-7; the D gene is possibly TRBD2 (6 bases). This CDR3 contains 14 residues. Germline values: CDR1 LNHDA, CDR2 SQIVND (reference sequence). The germline V and J ends were trimmed by 1 base and 2 bases, with 9 bases remaining between them. CDR3 bases: TGTGCCAGTAGTATAGCGGGGGAAGCCTACGAGCAGTACTTC. Translation: CASSIAGEAYEQYF. Filled out from reference TRBV19 and TRBJ2-7, the complete variable domain reads DGGITQSPKYLFRKEGQNVTLSCEQNLNHDAMYWYRQDPGQGLRLIYYSQIVNDFQKGDIAEGYSVSREKKESFPLTVTSAQKNPTAFYLCASSIAGEAYEQYFGPGTRLTVT.

The chain has TRBV2 and TRBJ2-2; tentatively, D is TRBD1 (6 bases). The V gene's germline CDR1 is SNHLY and CDR2 FYNNEI. CDR3 length equals 16 residues. V was shortened by 7 bases and J by 0 bases, with 15 bases between the two germline ends. The CDR3: CASNLQGPSNTGELFF. The CDR3 DNA follows: TGTGCCAGCAACCTCCAGGGGCCTTCGAACACCGGGGAGCTGTTTTTT.

The DNA for the CDR3 is TGTGCCAGCAGCCAAAGACTAGTCCTTAACACCGGGGAGCTGTTTTTT. It specifies CASSQRLVLNTGELFF. J is TRBJ2-2 and V is TRBV11-2; weak D call: TRBD2 (6 bases). The CDR3 covers 16 residues. The V gene lost 5 bases and the J gene lost 2 bases, with 15 bases spanning the gap. Germline V CDR1 and CDR2: SGHAT, FQNNGV.

For this clone: The same CDR3 arises from other DNA sequences in this sample as well. V gene TRBV6-1 combines with J gene TRBJ1-2; weak D call: TRBD1 (6 bases). Per the germline V gene, CDR1 is MNHNS and CDR2 is SASEGT. The CDR3 runs to 14 residues. Trimming removed 7 bases at V and 8 bases at J, with 20 bases between. The CDR3 sequence: CASILSGESGGYTF. The CDR3 DNA follows: TGTGCCAGCATCCTCTCAGGGGAGTCGGGAGGCTACACCTTC.

This clone appeared a few times. This chain links TRBV28 with TRBJ2-1; tentative D call: TRBD1 (5 bases). The CDR3 length is 15 residues. Germline assignment: CDR1 MDHEN and CDR2 SYDVKM. The V and J ends lost 2 bases and 0 bases respectively, with 8 bases between them. In nucleotides, the CDR3 is TGTGCCAGCAGTTTACAGGGCCTCTCCTACAATGAGCAGTTCTTC. It is translated as CASSLQGLSYNEQFF.

The V gene is TRBV10-3, the J gene TRBJ2-5; no clear D gene. The assigned J gene may be wrong: the sequence end matches TRBJ2-7 better. This CDR3 is built from 12 residues. Germline CDR1 ENHRY, CDR2 SYGVKD. CDR3 sequence reads: CAISDGNSEQYF. For the CDR3, the DNA is TGTGCCATCAGTGACGGCAATAGCGAGCAGTACTTC.

This chain uses TRBV27 with TRBJ1-6, with TRBD1 matching over 11 bases. The CDR3 covers 18 residues. The ends lost 2 bases at V and 1 base at J; junction bases unmatched: 4. Germline loops: CDR1 MNHEY, CDR2 SMNVEV (reference sequence). The CDR3 DNA reads TGTGCCAGCAGTTTAGGGACAGGGGGGAGATCCTATAATTCACCCCTCCACTTT. Protein: CASSLGTGGRSYNSPLHF.

This chain uses TRBV6-1 with TRBJ1-2; no clear D. The CDR3 is 12 amino acids. Trimming removed 7 bases from V and 4 bases from J, with 10 bases in between. CDR1 and CDR2 from the germline V gene are MNHNS and SASEGT. The CDR3 protein is CASTETFYGYTF. The CDR3 coding sequence is TGTGCCAGCACGGAGACTTTCTATGGCTACACCTTC.

The V call is TRBV5-1, the J call TRBJ2-5; D remains unclear. V shed 3 bases and J shed 4 bases, with 13 bases lying between them. This CDR3 spans 14 amino acids. Looked up from germline, CDR1 is SGHRS and CDR2 is YFSETQ. The CDR3 DNA sequence: TGCGCCAGCAGCTCTCGAGAGTATCTAGAGACCCAGTACTTC. Translated, it gives CASSSREYLETQYF.

Notes on this clone: The junction does not match germline at one end; this may be a read error. The rearrangement links TRBV5-4 to TRBJ2-1; D perhaps matches TRBD2 (6 bases). The CDR3 sequence is 16 residues long. CDR1 and CDR2 (germline): SGHNT, YYREEE (reference sequence). The CDR3 DNA reads TGTGCCAGCAGCTTGCCCCGTAGCGGAAGCTACAATGGGCAGTTCTTC. The encoded protein is CASSLPRSGSYNGQFF.

The chain recombines TRBV4-3 with TRBJ1-1, with TRBD1 as a possible D gene (6 bases). This CDR3 spans 15 amino acids. CDR1 LGHNA and CDR2 YSLEER come from the germline V gene. The ends were cut back, 1 base at V and 7 bases at J, with 16 bases in the middle. The CDR3 DNA reads as TGCGCCAGCAGCCAAGGGCAACAGGGCCCCGTTGAAGCTTTCTTT. This gives the protein CASSQGQQGPVEAFF.

The sample holds a few counts of this clone. Other nucleotide sequences from this sample produce the same CDR3. The chain carries TRBV19 and TRBJ1-2; a weak D match, TRBD1 (5 bases). Trimming stripped 1 base from V and 0 bases from J, with 6 bases between. The CDR3 sequence is 14 residues long. Per the germline V gene, CDR1 is LNHDA and CDR2 is SQIVND (reference sequence). In DNA form, the CDR3 reads TGTGCCAGTAGTATAGCGGGGGCTAACTATGGCTACACCTTC. It encodes CASSIAGANYGYTF.

This chain uses TRBV5-6 with TRBJ2-7, with TRBD2 as a possible D gene (5 bases). V was cut by 0 bases and J by 1 base, with 14 bases left in between. Looked up from germline, CDR1 is SGHDT and CDR2 is YYEEEE. The CDR3 is 16 residues long. CDR3 nucleotide sequence: TGTGCCAGCAGCTTGGAGGGCTCGGGAATTTCCTACGAGCAGTACTTC. This encodes CASSLEGSGISYEQYF.

Written as DNA, the CDR3 is TGTGCCAGCAGCCAGGACACAGATACGCAGTATTTT. It codes for CASSQDTDTQYF. The chain employs TRBV5-4 and TRBJ2-3; D uncertain. The CDR3 extends over 12 amino acids. The germline V gene encodes CDR1 SGHNT and CDR2 YYREEE (reference sequence). Between the trimmed V and J ends, which lost 4 bases and 2 bases, there was a span of 5 bases. Complete variable domain (other parts from reference TRBV5-4 and TRBJ2-3): ETGVTQSPTHLIKTRGQQVTLRCSSQSGHNTVSWYQQALGQGPQFIFQYYREEENGRGNFPPRFSGLQFPNYSSELNVNALELDDSALYLCASSQDTDTQYFGPGTRLTVL.

The J gene is TRBJ1-1, the V gene TRBV10-3; 8 nucleotides align to TRBD1. The V and J ends lost 6 bases and 5 bases, in that order; junction bases with no gene match: 5. CDR3 length equals 13 residues. Germline V gives CDR1 ENHRY, CDR2 SYGVKD. Here the CDR3 reads CAIRQGVGTEAFF. DNA of the CDR3: TGTGCCATCAGACAGGGGGTTGGGACTGAAGCTTTCTTT.

This clone was detected a few times. The V and J genes are TRBV11-2 and TRBJ2-3; 8 bases line up with TRBD2. Unmatched junction bases numbered 5, after V lost 1 base and J lost 2 bases. The germline gives CDR1 SGHAT, CDR2 FQNNGV. The CDR3 contains 16 residues. CDR3 DNA sequence: TGTGCCAGCAGCTTAGTAATAGCGGGAAACACAGATACGCAGTATTTT. This sequence encodes CASSLVIAGNTDTQYF.

The gene calls are TRBV30 and TRBJ2-7; D remains ambiguous. Looked up from germline, CDR1 is GTSNPN and CDR2 is SVGIG (reference sequence). The CDR3 runs to 13 residues. Trimming removed 2 bases at V and 0 bases at J, with 8 bases between. CDR3: CAWSYDISYEQYF. The DNA of the CDR3 is TGTGCCTGGAGTTACGACATCTCCTACGAGCAGTACTTC.

The chain carries TRBV6-5 and TRBJ1-1; TRBD1 agrees at 7 bases. CDR3 length: 14 residues. Per germline, CDR1 MNHEY and CDR2 SVGAGI. The V gene end was trimmed by 5 bases and the J gene end by 1 base; junction bases not matched to a gene: 4. The CDR3 DNA follows: TGTGCCAGCAGTGTCTCAGGGGGGAACACTGAAGCTTTCTTT. As protein: CASSVSGGNTEAFF.

The CDR3: CASGKGGQTYEQYF. CDR3 bases: TGTGCCAGCGGAAAGGGGGGGCAGACCTACGAGCAGTACTTC. This rearrangement joins TRBV5-6 to TRBJ2-7; possibly TRBD2 for D (7 bases). The CDR3 totals 14 residues. V lost 7 bases, J lost 2 bases, and 16 bases lay in between. Germline V CDR1 and CDR2: SGHDT, YYEEEE.

The J gene is TRBJ1-2, the V gene TRBV7-2, with 10 bases aligning to TRBD1. This CDR3 has 15 residues. Germline V lookup: CDR1 SGHTA, CDR2 FQGNSA. V shed 4 bases, J shed 4 bases, and the junction held 6 bases outside the gene matches. The CDR3 region has the DNA TGTGCCAGCAGCTCTGGGACAGGGGTGCGCTATGGCTACACCTTC. Protein product: CASSSGTGVRYGYTF.

There are a few counts of this clone. The rearrangement links TRBV19 to TRBJ1-2, with a weak D call TRBD1 (6 bases). V was clipped by 5 bases and J by 4 bases, with 14 bases between them. The CDR3 sequence is 14 residues long. Germline assignment: CDR1 LNHDA and CDR2 SQIVND (reference sequence). CDR3 protein: CASSFNREGYGYTF. The CDR3 coding sequence is TGTGCCAGTAGTTTCAACAGGGAAGGCTATGGCTACACCTTC. The full variable domain, in which reference TRBV19 and TRBJ1-2 provide the parts outside the CDR3, is DGGITQSPKYLFRKEGQNVTLSCEQNLNHDAMYWYRQDPGQGLRLIYYSQIVNDFQKGDIAEGYSVSREKKESFPLTVTSAQKNPTAFYLCASSFNREGYGYTFGSGTRLTVV.

The chain uses TRBV13 and TRBJ1-2; D is possibly TRBD1 (5 bases). Germline CDR1 is PRHDT and CDR2 is FYEKMQ (reference sequence). Trimming removed 1 base at V and 5 bases at J, with 23 bases between. This CDR3 contains 18 residues. CDR3 nucleotides: TGTGCCAGCAGCTTAGATATCAGGGTTTCGCGGTCAGGGTATGGCTACACCTTC. Amino acid sequence: CASSLDIRVSRSGYGYTF.